The next 32 T cell receptor beta chains were all read from a single sample in a study of CD8 T cells in Susac syndrome. Random hexamers were used to reverse transcribe 0.5 to 1 ug of RNA. TCRdb used MiXCR to reprocess the immunoSEQ multiplex PCR reads, holding one entry per CDR3 protein. The table includes about 300,000 distinct CDR3 sequences, roughly 85% detected once. Sequenced sample: CD8+ T cells from PBMCs. The receptors stem from a human donor with multiple sclerosis.

The gene calls are TRBV2 and TRBJ2-7; tentative D call: TRBD2 (5 bases). The CDR3 loop spans 15 amino acids. Trimming took off 6 bases at V and 4 bases at J, with 19 bases between the two ends. CDR1 SNHLY and CDR2 FYNNEI come from the germline V gene. The CDR3 loop is CASRVRLKTGYEQYF. The CDR3 region has the DNA TGTGCCAGCAGGGTGAGACTAAAGACTGGGTACGAGCAGTACTTC.

The chain joins TRBV20-1 to TRBJ1-1, with 9 positions matching TRBD1. Trimming at V came to 2 bases and at J to 4 bases, leaving 11 bases not matched to a gene. The germline V gene encodes CDR1 DFQATT and CDR2 SNEGSKA (reference sequence). The CDR3 consists of 16 residues. The CDR3 DNA follows: TGCAGTGCTAGAACAGGGGGCCTCCCTAGGGCCACTGAAGCTTTCTTT. Protein product: CSARTGGLPRATEAFF.

V gene TRBV9 combines with J gene TRBJ2-5; 9 bases are shared with TRBD2. Germline V CDR1 and CDR2: SGDLS, YYNGEE. The CDR3 contains 14 residues. V shed 4 bases, J shed 5 bases, and the junction held 6 bases outside the gene matches. The CDR3 DNA reads as TGTGCCAGCAGCCCTAGCGGGGAATGGGAGACCCAGTACTTC. Translation: CASSPSGEWETQYF.

This chain joins TRBV28 and TRBJ2-1; D may be TRBD1 (6 bases). Germline values: CDR1 MDHEN, CDR2 SYDVKM. The CDR3 length is 17 residues. V was clipped by 6 bases and J by 0 bases, with 18 bases between them. The chain's CDR3 is CASSFPSDRSSYNEQFF. Written as DNA, the CDR3 is TGTGCCAGCAGCTTCCCTTCCGACAGGAGCTCCTACAATGAGCAGTTCTTC.

This chain uses TRBV10-3 with TRBJ1-1; maybe TRBD1 (6 bases). This CDR3 is built from 15 residues. In germline, CDR1 is ENHRY, CDR2 SYGVKD. Trimming removed 1 base from V and 4 bases from J, with 13 bases in between. The CDR3 nucleotides are TGTGCCATCAGTGAGTGGGGGGCCGGGTTCACTGAAGCTTTCTTT. Translated, it gives CAISEWGAGFTEAFF.

This clonotype was picked up one time. The genes are TRBV6-2 or TRBV6-3 and TRBJ2-1; 12 bases fit TRBD2. Germline V gene lookup returns CDR1 MNHEY and CDR2 SVGEGT. The CDR3 runs to 15 residues. V trimming: 5 bases; J trimming: 9 bases; junction bases outside the gene matches: 8. In DNA form, the CDR3 reads TGTGCCAGCAGTGGGCCCGGGACTAGCGGGCCTGAGCAGTTCTTC. Translated: CASSGPGTSGPEQFF.

This clonotype was recorded a few times. This sequence joins TRBV4-1 and TRBJ2-1; D gene ambiguous. Trimming left V 1 base short and J 3 bases short, with 7 bases between. The CDR3 has 14 amino acids. Germline V gene sequence: CDR1 MGHRA, CDR2 YSYEKL. CDR3 loop: CASSQVADYNEQFF. CDR3 nucleotide sequence: TGCGCCAGCAGCCAAGTAGCCGACTACAATGAGCAGTTCTTC.

This clonotype has only one observation. The chain combines TRBV7-9 with TRBJ1-1; TRBD1 might be the D (5 bases). Trimming took off 5 bases at V and 8 bases at J, with 15 bases between the two ends. Germline assignment: CDR1 SEHNR and CDR2 FQNEAQ (reference sequence). The CDR3 covers 13 residues. In DNA, the CDR3 is TGTGCCAGCAGCCCTGGGGGGGGATACGAAGCTTTCTTT. It yields the protein CASSPGGGYEAFF. The variable domain in full, completed from reference TRBV7-9 and TRBJ1-1, reads DTGVSQNPRHKITKRGQNVTFRCDPISEHNRLYWYRQTLGQGPEFLTYFQNEAQLEKSRLLSDRFSAERPKGSFSTLEIQRTEQGDSAMYLCASSPGGGYEAFFGQGTRLTVV.

This clonotype has just one count. This sequence joins TRBV20-1 and TRBJ1-5; TRBD1 aligns across 9 bases. V dropped 0 bases and J dropped 5; count of bases not matched to a gene: 2. Germline V CDR1 and CDR2: DFQATT, SNEGSKA (reference sequence). This CDR3 has 14 residues. The CDR3 DNA sequence: TGCAGTGCTAGAGATACAGGGGGCTATCAGCCCCAGCATTTT. The encoded protein is CSARDTGGYQPQHF.

The chain joins TRBV3-1 to TRBJ2-5; D is undetermined. The CDR3 consists of 16 residues. Trimming left V 6 bases short and J 1 base short, with 18 bases between. Germline CDR1 is LGHDT and CDR2 is YNNKEL (reference sequence). The CDR3 bases are TGTGCCAGCAGTCTCTTCTGGGGAAACCCCCAAGAGACCCAGTACTTC. Protein sequence: CASSLFWGNPQETQYF.

This chain's CDR3 is CASSLGGPLAGKTGELFF. CDR3 nucleotide sequence: TGCGCCAGCAGCTTGGGAGGCCCACTAGCGGGAAAAACCGGGGAGCTGTTTTTT. This rearrangement joins TRBV5-1 to TRBJ2-2, with 10 bases aligning to TRBD2. V lost 0 bases and J lost 5; bases outside the gene matches: 10. The length of the CDR3 is 18 residues. Germline V gene sequence: CDR1 SGHRS, CDR2 YFSETQ. The full variable domain, with the rest looked up from reference TRBV5-1 and TRBJ2-2, is KAGVTQTPRYLIKTRGQQVTLSCSPISGHRSVSWYQQTPGQGLQFLFEYFSETQRNKGNFPGRFSGRQFSNSRSEMNVSTLELGDSALYLCASSLGGPLAGKTGELFFGEGSRLTVL.

This rearrangement joins TRBV4-1 to TRBJ1-4; 7 bases agree with TRBD1. Germline loops: CDR1 MGHRA, CDR2 YSYEKL. This CDR3 contains 15 residues. V gave up 1 base and J gave up 8 bases; unmatched junction bases: 7. The CDR3 DNA sequence: TGCGCCAGCAGCCAAGGACAGGGAATAGGAGAAAAACTGTTTTTT. Encoded protein: CASSQGQGIGEKLFF.

The chain couples TRBV28 to TRBJ1-3; TRBD1 might be the D (6 bases). Germline assignment: CDR1 MDHEN and CDR2 SYDVKM. Trimming took 8 bases from V and 0 from J, leaving 11 bases between them. The CDR3 spans 14 residues. The CDR3 here is CASRDNGSGNTIYF. The CDR3 bases are TGTGCCAGCCGGGACAATGGCTCTGGAAACACCATATATTTT.

This clonotype was seen once. The chain is built from TRBV6-5 and TRBJ2-3, with 9 positions matching TRBD1. The CDR3 covers 15 residues. CDR1 MNHEY and CDR2 SVGAGI come from the germline V gene. Trimming removed 4 bases from V and 5 bases from J; junction bases left unmatched: 7. The CDR3 bases are TGTGCCAGCAGTTTGTTGGGACAGGGAGAAGATACGCAGTATTTT. It codes for CASSLLGQGEDTQYF.

The gene calls are TRBV7-2 and TRBJ2-1; 8 nucleotides agree with TRBD2. The CDR3 is 15 amino acids. V shed 5 bases, J shed 7 bases, and the junction held 10 bases outside the gene matches. Germline assignment: CDR1 SGHTA and CDR2 FQGNSA. CDR3 coding DNA: TGTGCCAGCAGCGTACCGGGACTAGGAAGGAATGAGCAGTTCTTC. Protein sequence: CASSVPGLGRNEQFF.

The chain has TRBV25-1 and TRBJ1-1; D is ambiguous. The ends were cut back, 8 bases at V and 7 bases at J, with 11 bases in the middle. This CDR3 is 11 amino acids long. From germline, CDR1 is MGHDK and CDR2 SYGVNS. CDR3 sequence (DNA): TGTGCCAGCGGGGTACTGCTTGAAGCTTTCTTT. This sequence encodes CASGVLLEAFF.

The chain carries TRBV7-2 and TRBJ1-2; D may be TRBD1 (5 bases). Looked up from germline, CDR1 is SGHTA and CDR2 is FQGNSA. Trimming took 0 bases from V and 4 from J, leaving 21 bases between them. The CDR3 spans 18 residues. CDR3 in DNA: TGTGCCAGCAGCTTAGCGAGGGATCCAGGGAGTCCCGGCTATGGCTACACCTTC. This gives the protein CASSLARDPGSPGYGYTF. The full variable domain, its missing parts supplied by reference TRBV7-2 and TRBJ1-2, is GAGVSQSPSNKVTEKGKDVELRCDPISGHTALYWYRQSLGQGLEFLIYFQGNSAPDKSGLPSDRFSAERTGGSVSTLTIQRTQQEDSAVYLCASSLARDPGSPGYGYTFGSGTRLTVV.

The CDR3 DNA sequence: TGTGCCAGCAGTTACGACGACAGGGGGGAAGAGACCCAGTACTTC. It is translated as CASSYDDRGEETQYF. This chain connects TRBV6-5 to TRBJ2-5, with 9 bases fitting TRBD1. The trim removed 2 bases at V and 3 bases at J, leaving 4 bases unmatched. Germline CDR1 and CDR2: MNHEY and SVGAGI. This CDR3 region has 15 residues.

The chain employs TRBV27 and TRBJ1-3, with D tentatively TRBD1 (5 bases). The V gene's germline CDR1 is MNHEY and CDR2 SMNVEV (reference sequence). Trimming took off 0 bases at V and 2 bases at J, with 8 bases between the two ends. The CDR3 length is 15 residues. Written as DNA, the CDR3 is TGTGCCAGCAGTTTATCGGGGGGTCCTGGAAACACCATATATTTT. It encodes CASSLSGGPGNTIYF.

The chain combines TRBV27 with TRBJ2-2, with a possible D match to TRBD1 (6 bases). V lost 9 bases and J 6 bases, leaving 17 bases between the germline ends. The germline CDR1 and CDR2 sequences are MNHEY and SMNVEV (reference sequence). There are 14 residues in the CDR3. The CDR3 loop reads CASAIGQSAGELFF. The DNA of the CDR3 is TGTGCCAGTGCCATTGGACAGTCGGCCGGGGAGCTGTTTTTT.

The rearrangement links TRBV30 to TRBJ2-5; TRBD2 might be the D (5 bases). V dropped 3 bases and J dropped 5 bases, with 13 bases sitting between them. CDR3 length: 13 residues. In germline, CDR1 is GTSNPN, CDR2 SVGIG (reference sequence). The CDR3 sequence: CAWRGSGWETQYF. The CDR3 DNA reads as TGTGCCTGGAGGGGGAGCGGCTGGGAGACCCAGTACTTC.

This clonotype was counted only a few times. V gene TRBV4-1 combines with J gene TRBJ1-2; D unclear. Trimming stripped 3 bases from V and 8 bases from J, with 10 bases between. CDR1 is MGHRA and CDR2 is YSYEKL in the germline V gene. The CDR3 loop spans 12 amino acids. The DNA of the CDR3 is TGCGCCAGCAGCCATGAGACCGGGGGCTACACCTTC. It specifies CASSHETGGYTF.

This clonotype was counted once. The CDR3 is CASSQGTGTGVTEAFF. The DNA of the CDR3 is TGCGCCAGCAGCCAGGGAACCGGGACAGGGGTCACTGAAGCTTTCTTT. The rearrangement links TRBV4-3 to TRBJ1-1, with 10 nucleotides matching TRBD1. From germline, CDR1 is LGHNA and CDR2 YSLEER. V shed 3 bases, J shed 4 bases, and the junction held 8 bases outside the gene matches. There are 16 residues in the CDR3.

This sequence joins TRBV29-1 and TRBJ1-4; D unclear. This CDR3 is built from 15 residues. Trimming removed 4 bases at V and 4 bases at J, with 16 bases between. Germline CDR1 SQVTM, CDR2 ANQGSEA. The CDR3 nucleotides read TGCAGCGTTGTCGCCTTATCAGGTGATAATGAAAAACTGTTTTTT. This gives the protein CSVVALSGDNEKLFF.

This clonotype was seen a single time. The rearrangement links TRBV11-2 to TRBJ2-3, with D uncertain. From germline, CDR1 is SGHAT and CDR2 FQNNGV. Trimming removed 4 bases at V and 5 bases at J, with 7 bases between. CDR3 length: 12 amino acids. CDR3 nucleotide sequence: TGTGCCAGCAGCTCCCTGGGAGATACGCAGTATTTT. It specifies CASSSLGDTQYF.

This chain links TRBV10-3 with TRBJ2-1; D call uncertain. The germline V gene encodes CDR1 ENHRY and CDR2 SYGVKD. The CDR3 length is 15 residues. V was cut by 10 bases and J by 0 bases, with 16 bases left in between. CDR3 DNA: TGTGCCACCTCGGCCGACTGGAGCTCCTACAATGAGCAGTTCTTC. This sequence encodes CATSADWSSYNEQFF.

V gene TRBV7-2 combines with J gene TRBJ1-5; D not certain. Trimming removed 5 bases at V and 2 bases at J, with 13 bases between. This CDR3 contains 15 residues. Germline V lookup: CDR1 SGHTA, CDR2 FQGNSA. The CDR3 sequence is CASSVWAFGNQPQHF. The CDR3 nucleotides are TGTGCCAGCAGCGTATGGGCTTTTGGCAATCAGCCCCAGCATTTT.

This clonotype was picked up one time. The chain has TRBV19 and TRBJ1-1; D is ambiguous. Trimming cost V 5 bases and J 6 bases, with 10 bases left between them. The germline CDR1 and CDR2 sequences are LNHDA and SQIVND (reference sequence). The CDR3 is made up of 12 amino acids. DNA of the CDR3: TGTGCCAGTAGTTTCCAGTACGCTGAAGCTTTCTTT. It specifies CASSFQYAEAFF. The full variable domain, in which reference TRBV19 and TRBJ1-1 provide the parts outside the CDR3, is DGGITQSPKYLFRKEGQNVTLSCEQNLNHDAMYWYRQDPGQGLRLIYYSQIVNDFQKGDIAEGYSVSREKKESFPLTVTSAQKNPTAFYLCASSFQYAEAFFGQGTRLTVV.

The chain links TRBV7-8 to TRBJ1-3; D is unclear. V was clipped by 3 bases and J by 3 bases, with 15 bases between them. The CDR3 length is 16 residues. Germline CDR1 is SGHVS and CDR2 is FQNEAQ. CDR3 loop: CASSFFSGDRGNTIYF. For the CDR3, the DNA is TGTGCCAGCAGCTTTTTCTCCGGAGATCGTGGAAACACCATATATTTT.

The chain uses TRBV12-3 or TRBV12-4 and TRBJ1-2, with TRBD1 matching 9 bases. The ends lost 10 bases at V and 8 bases at J; junction bases unmatched: 8. This CDR3 is built from 12 residues. CDR3 region: CATTQGAGGYTF. DNA for the CDR3: TGTGCCACCACACAGGGGGCTGGCGGCTACACCTTC.

The chain has TRBV28 and TRBJ1-1, with TRBD1 as a possible D gene (6 bases). CDR3 length: 13 residues. CDR1 and CDR2 (germline): MDHEN, SYDVKM. V was cut by 7 bases and J by 3 bases, with 12 bases left in between. The CDR3: CASMRGFDTEAFF. Here the CDR3 DNA reads TGTGCCAGCATGAGGGGGTTTGACACTGAAGCTTTCTTT. Based on the CDR3 plus reference TRBV28 and TRBJ1-1, the full variable domain is DVKVTQSSRYLVKRTGEKVFLECVQDMDHENMFWYRQDPGLGLRLIYFSYDVKMKEKGDIPEGYSVSREKKERFSLILESASTNQTSMYLCASMRGFDTEAFFGQGTRLTVV.

CDR3 amino acids: CASSRLESSYEQYF. The CDR3 region has the DNA TGTGCCAGCAGCAGACTAGAAAGCTCCTACGAGCAGTACTTC. This chain connects TRBV14 to TRBJ2-7; possibly TRBD2 for D (6 bases). The CDR3 runs 14 residues. With 5 bases removed from V and 0 bases from J, the gap between germline ends came to 11 bases. The germline CDR1 and CDR2 sequences are SGHDN and FVKESK.